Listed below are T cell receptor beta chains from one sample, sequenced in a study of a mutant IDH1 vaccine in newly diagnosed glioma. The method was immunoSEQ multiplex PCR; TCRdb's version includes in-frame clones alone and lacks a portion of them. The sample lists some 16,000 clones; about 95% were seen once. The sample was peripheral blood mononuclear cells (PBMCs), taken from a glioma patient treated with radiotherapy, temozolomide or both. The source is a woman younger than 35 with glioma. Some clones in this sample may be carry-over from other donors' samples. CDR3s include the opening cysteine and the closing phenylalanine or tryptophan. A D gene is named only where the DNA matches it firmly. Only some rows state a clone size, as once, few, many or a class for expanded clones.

cdr3_nt: TGTGCCAGCAGCTTCCCGGGAGCTGAAGCTTTCTTT
cdr3_aa: CASSFPGAEAFF
v_call: TRBV7-6
clone_size: NA
d_call: NA
j_call: TRBJ1-1

cdr3_nt: TGTGCCAGCAGTTTTCCCATGTCGGGTAGCAATCAGCCCCAGCATTTT
cdr3_aa: CASSFPMSGSNQPQHF
v_call: TRBV28
clone_size: NA
d_call: NA
j_call: TRBJ1-5

cdr3_nt: TGTGCCAGTGACACTCGCGCAAATAGCAATCAGCCCCAGCATTTT
cdr3_aa: CASDTRANSNQPQHF
v_call: TRBV19
clone_size: NA
d_call: NA
j_call: TRBJ1-5

cdr3_nt: TGTGCCAGCAGCGGCGGCACTAGCAATCAGCCCCAGCATTTT
cdr3_aa: CASSGGTSNQPQHF
v_call: TRBV27
clone_size: NA
d_call: NA
j_call: TRBJ1-5

cdr3_nt: TGTGCCAGCAGCCCCGGGACGGAGAACAATGAGCAGTTCTTC
cdr3_aa: CASSPGTENNEQFF
v_call: TRBV6-6
clone_size: NA
d_call: NA
j_call: TRBJ2-1

cdr3_nt: TGTGCCTGGACGAGGAGGGAAAAACTGTTTTTT
cdr3_aa: CAWTRREKLFF
v_call: TRBV30
clone_size: NA
d_call: NA
j_call: TRBJ1-4

cdr3_nt: TGTGCCAGCAGCCCCCTCCGGGGGCGCACCGGGGAGCTGTTTTTT
cdr3_aa: CASSPLRGRTGELFF
v_call: TRBV7-9
clone_size: NA
d_call: NA
j_call: TRBJ2-2

cdr3_nt: TGCGCCAGCAGCTTGGTAGGAGGTAACACTGAAGCTTTCTTT
cdr3_aa: CASSLVGGNTEAFF
v_call: TRBV5-1
clone_size: NA
d_call: NA
j_call: TRBJ1-1

cdr3_nt: TGTGCCAGCAGCTTAAAGGGCGGGAGCTACGAGCAGTACTTC
cdr3_aa: CASSLKGGSYEQYF
v_call: TRBV13
clone_size: NA
d_call: TRBD2
j_call: TRBJ2-7

cdr3_nt: TGTGCCAGCAGCCCCGGGACGTACAACTATGGCTACACCTTC
cdr3_aa: CASSPGTYNYGYTF
v_call: TRBV5-6
clone_size: NA
d_call: NA
j_call: TRBJ1-2

cdr3_nt: TGTGCCAGTATCGCGTCCATTAATTCACCCCTCCACTTT
cdr3_aa: CASIASINSPLHF
v_call: TRBV19
clone_size: NA
d_call: NA
j_call: TRBJ1-6

cdr3_nt: TGTGCCAGCAGCTTAAGTTCAGGCTACGAGCAGTACTTC
cdr3_aa: CASSLSSGYEQYF
v_call: TRBV7-8
clone_size: NA
d_call: NA
j_call: TRBJ2-7

cdr3_nt: TGTGCCAGCCGGCCTTCAGCGGGACATGGCTACACCTTC
cdr3_aa: CASRPSAGHGYTF
v_call: TRBV14
clone_size: NA
d_call: NA
j_call: TRBJ1-2

cdr3_nt: TGTGCCAGCAGGGACAGGCGTTTGGCCCAGCATTTT
cdr3_aa: CASRDRRLAQHF
v_call: TRBV21-1
clone_size: few
d_call: NA
j_call: TRBJ1-5

cdr3_nt: TGTGCCAGCAGCCTCGGGGGGGCGAGGACCGGGGAGCTGTTTTTT
cdr3_aa: CASSLGGARTGELFF
v_call: TRBV28
clone_size: NA
d_call: TRBD2
j_call: TRBJ2-2

cdr3_nt: TGTGCCAGCAGCTTAGTTGGACTAACGGGAGCGGGGAATGAGCAGTTCTTC
cdr3_aa: CASSLVGLTGAGNEQFF
v_call: TRBV11-3
clone_size: once
d_call: TRBD2
j_call: TRBJ2-1

cdr3_nt: TGTGCCAGCAGCTTTAATTTCCTGGGCTCGATTGCTGGAAACACCATATATTTT
cdr3_aa: CASSFNFLGSIAGNTIYF
v_call: TRBV7-8
clone_size: NA
d_call: NA
j_call: TRBJ1-3

cdr3_nt: TGCGCCAGCAGCCCCGACAGGGGTTACGAAAAACTGTTTTTT
cdr3_aa: CASSPDRGYEKLFF
v_call: TRBV4-1
clone_size: NA
d_call: TRBD1
j_call: TRBJ1-4

cdr3_nt: TGTGCCAGCAGTGAAACGTGGGGTTACAATCAGCCCCAGCATTTT
cdr3_aa: CASSETWGYNQPQHF
v_call: TRBV6-1
clone_size: NA
d_call: NA
j_call: TRBJ1-5

cdr3_nt: TGTGCCAGCAGACGGGACAGGGGGGTAACCCTTCGGGACGAGCAGTACTTC
cdr3_aa: CASRRDRGVTLRDEQYF
v_call: TRBV2
clone_size: NA
d_call: TRBD1
j_call: TRBJ2-7

cdr3_nt: TGTGCCAGTAGTATAGCGGGCTTAACCTCCTACAATGAGCAGTTCTTC
cdr3_aa: CASSIAGLTSYNEQFF
v_call: TRBV19
clone_size: NA
d_call: NA
j_call: TRBJ2-1

cdr3_nt: TGTGCCAGCAGTGAAGGGCCAGATGTTAACTATGGCTACACCTTC
cdr3_aa: CASSEGPDVNYGYTF
v_call: TRBV6-1
clone_size: NA
d_call: NA
j_call: TRBJ1-2

cdr3_nt: TGCAGCGTTCGAAGCGGGGAGCTGTTTTTT
cdr3_aa: CSVRSGELFF
v_call: TRBV29-1
clone_size: NA
d_call: NA
j_call: TRBJ2-2

cdr3_nt: TGTGCCATCAACCAAGAACAGGGGAGGAGCGGCTACACCTTC
cdr3_aa: CAINQEQGRSGYTF
v_call: TRBV10-3
clone_size: NA
d_call: TRBD1
j_call: TRBJ1-2

cdr3_nt: TGTGCCAGCAGCTCAAGGGACACTGAAGCTTTCTTT
cdr3_aa: CASSSRDTEAFF
v_call: TRBV5-4
clone_size: NA
d_call: NA
j_call: TRBJ1-1

cdr3_nt: TGCAGCGTTAAAAGGGGGGACAGGGCCCTCAATGAGCAGTTCTTC
cdr3_aa: CSVKRGDRALNEQFF
v_call: TRBV29-1
clone_size: NA
d_call: TRBD1
j_call: TRBJ2-1

cdr3_nt: TGTGCCAGCAGGGACAGGTTAGATCAGCCCCAGCATTTT
cdr3_aa: CASRDRLDQPQHF
v_call: TRBV28
clone_size: NA
d_call: TRBD1
j_call: TRBJ1-5

cdr3_nt: TGTGCCAGCAGCTTACAGCATGAGCAGTTCTTC
cdr3_aa: CASSLQHEQFF
v_call: TRBV11-2
clone_size: NA
d_call: NA
j_call: TRBJ2-1

cdr3_nt: TGTGCCAGCTCACGGGCTAATGAAAAACTGTTTTTT
cdr3_aa: CASSRANEKLFF
v_call: TRBV18
clone_size: NA
d_call: NA
j_call: TRBJ1-4

cdr3_nt: TGTGCCAGCAGTGAATACCCCCAGGGAAATGAGCAGTTCTTC
cdr3_aa: CASSEYPQGNEQFF
v_call: TRBV25-1
clone_size: NA
d_call: NA
j_call: TRBJ2-1

cdr3_nt: TGCAGCGTCCAAATAGCGGGGGGCGGAGTGAGGGAGCTGTTTTTT
cdr3_aa: CSVQIAGGGVRELFF
v_call: TRBV29-1
clone_size: NA
d_call: TRBD2
j_call: TRBJ2-2

cdr3_nt: TGTGCCAGCAGCTTAACCCCTTACGGCGAAGGGAGTGAGCAGTTCTTC
cdr3_aa: CASSLTPYGEGSEQFF
v_call: TRBV7-9
clone_size: NA
d_call: NA
j_call: TRBJ2-1

cdr3_nt: TGTGCCAGCAGCGGCAATTTCAGAACTGGTAGCTCCTACAATGAGCAGTTCTTC
cdr3_aa: CASSGNFRTGSSYNEQFF
v_call: TRBV5-5
clone_size: NA
d_call: NA
j_call: TRBJ2-1

cdr3_nt: TGTGCCAGCAGCCGTACAGGGGGCGAGTCCTATGGCTACACCTTC
cdr3_aa: CASSRTGGESYGYTF
v_call: TRBV7-9
clone_size: NA
d_call: TRBD1
j_call: TRBJ1-2

cdr3_nt: TGTGCCAGCAGCCGGACAGTACAAGAGACCCAGTACTTC
cdr3_aa: CASSRTVQETQYF
v_call: TRBV2
clone_size: NA
d_call: NA
j_call: TRBJ2-5

cdr3_nt: TGCGCCAGCAGCCAAGATCCTTTGGGGGGAAAACTGTTTTTT
cdr3_aa: CASSQDPLGGKLFF
v_call: TRBV4-3
clone_size: once
d_call: NA
j_call: TRBJ1-4